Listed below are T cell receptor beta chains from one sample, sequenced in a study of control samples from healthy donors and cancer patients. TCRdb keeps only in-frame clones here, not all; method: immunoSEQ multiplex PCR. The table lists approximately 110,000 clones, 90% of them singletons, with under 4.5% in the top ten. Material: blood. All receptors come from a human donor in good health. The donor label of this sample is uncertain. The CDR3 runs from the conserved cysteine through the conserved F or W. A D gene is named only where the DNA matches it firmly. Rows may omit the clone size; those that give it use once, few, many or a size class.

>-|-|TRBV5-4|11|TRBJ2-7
CASSLADEQYF
TGTGCCAGCAGCTTGGCGGACGAGCAGTACTTC
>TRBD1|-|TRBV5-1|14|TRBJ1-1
CASSHGTGGTEAFF
TGCGCCAGCAGCCACGGGACAGGGGGCACTGAAGCTTTCTTT
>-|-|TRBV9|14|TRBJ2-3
CASSGGSSTDTQYF
TGTGCCAGCAGCGGGGGGAGCAGCACAGATACGCAGTATTTT
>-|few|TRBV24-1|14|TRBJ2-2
CATSDLRDSGELFF
TGTGCCACCAGTGATTTGAGGGACTCCGGGGAGCTGTTTTTT
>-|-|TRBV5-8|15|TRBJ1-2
CASSLRGSGTYGYTF
TGTGCCAGCAGCTTGAGAGGGTCAGGGACCTATGGCTACACCTTC
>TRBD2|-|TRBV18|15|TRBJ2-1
CASSPGRGGYNEQFF
TGTGCCAGCTCACCTGGACGGGGGGGCTACAATGAGCAGTTCTTC
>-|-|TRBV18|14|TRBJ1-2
CASSPGVNSYGYTF
TGTGCCAGCTCACCAGGAGTGAACAGTTATGGCTACACCTTC
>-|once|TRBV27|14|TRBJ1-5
CASSLQGPNQPQHF
TGTGCCAGCAGTTTACAGGGTCCCAATCAGCCCCAGCATTTT
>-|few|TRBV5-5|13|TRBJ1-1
CASSLGGGTEAFF
TGTGCCAGCAGCTTGGGGGGCGGCACTGAAGCTTTCTTT
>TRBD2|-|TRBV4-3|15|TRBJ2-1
CASSRLAGGGNEQFF
TGCGCCAGCAGCCGACTAGCGGGGGGTGGTAATGAGCAGTTCTTC
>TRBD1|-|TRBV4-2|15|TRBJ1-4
CASSPRTGGNEKLFF
TGTGCCAGCAGCCCGCGGACAGGGGGAAATGAAAAACTGTTTTTT
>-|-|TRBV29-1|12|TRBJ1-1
CSGEEGGTEAFF
TGCAGCGGTGAGGAGGGTGGCACTGAAGCTTTCTTT
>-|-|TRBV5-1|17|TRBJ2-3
CASSLGGGGPHTDTQYF
TGCGCCAGCAGCTTGGGTGGTGGGGGACCCCACACAGATACGCAGTATTTT
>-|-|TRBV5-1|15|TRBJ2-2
CASSLYGKNTGELFF
TGCGCCAGCAGCCTTTATGGGAAAAACACCGGGGAGCTGTTTTTT
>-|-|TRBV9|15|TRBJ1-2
CASSVGAGAVYGYTF
TGTGCCAGCAGCGTAGGGGCAGGGGCGGTTTATGGCTACACCTTC
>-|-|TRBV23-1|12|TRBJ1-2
CASLVVNYGYTF
TGCGCCAGCTTAGTCGTAAACTATGGCTACACCTTC
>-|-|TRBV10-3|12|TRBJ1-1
CAISEPGKTTFF
TGTGCCATCAGTGAGCCAGGGAAAACAACTTTCTTT
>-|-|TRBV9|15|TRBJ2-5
CASSVNPDWQETQYF
TGTGCCAGCAGCGTCAACCCCGACTGGCAAGAGACCCAGTACTTC